Presented here are 15 T cell receptor beta chains from one specimen sequenced in a study of cytomegalovirus exposure and HLA in healthy donors (dated by TCRdb to 2015 to 2018). The method behind the library was the immunoSEQ multiplex PCR assay. The clones in this table, taken by TCRdb from immuneACCESS, are in-frame only. Not every clone is retained; where verified, under half of the shortfall comes from an unresolved V gene, and the cause of the rest is unknown. The sample records about 130,000 clones, approximately 94% of which are singletons. Jointly, the top ten make up less than 2% of the sample. Sample: PBMCs. The receptors come from a man younger than 35 in good health and CMV-seropositive.

This clone was counted only a few times. This chain uses TRBV28 with TRBJ1-2; no clear D. The V gene lost 3 bases and the J gene lost 1 base, with 9 bases spanning the gap. The CDR3 has 14 residues. CDR1 MDHEN and CDR2 SYDVKM come from the germline V gene. This chain's CDR3 is CASSLVGSNYGYTF. DNA for the CDR3: TGTGCCAGCAGTTTGGTTGGCAGTAACTATGGCTACACCTTC.

This chain joins TRBV7-2 and TRBJ2-7; TRBD2 matches 8 bases. The V and J ends lost 4 bases and 0 bases, in that order; junction bases with no gene match: 8. The CDR3 spans 16 residues. Germline V gene data show CDR1 as SGHTA and CDR2 as FQGNSA. CDR3 in amino acids: CASSYTAGALSYEQYF. The DNA for the CDR3 is TGTGCCAGCAGCTACACAGCGGGAGCCCTCTCCTACGAGCAGTACTTC.

The chain uses TRBV6-1 and TRBJ2-6; no reliable D call. Germline CDR1 reads MNHNS; CDR2 reads SASEGT. The V gene lost 2 bases and the J gene lost 0 bases, with 5 bases spanning the gap. CDR3 length: 15 amino acids. CDR3 nucleotides: TGTGCCAGCAGTGAAAGTAGCTCTGGGGCCAACGTCCTGACTTTC. Amino acids: CASSESSSGANVLTF.

This clone came up once. This chain joins TRBV14 and TRBJ2-7; maybe TRBD2 (6 bases). V was cut by 1 base and J by 6 bases, with 10 bases left in between. Germline CDR1 and CDR2: SGHDN and FVKESK. The CDR3 covers 13 residues. The CDR3 DNA reads as TGTGCCAGCAGCCAAGGATGGGACTCCGAGCAGTACTTC. Translation: CASSQGWDSEQYF. The variable domain in full, with the rest retrieved from reference TRBV14 and TRBJ2-7, is EAGVTQFPSHSVIEKGQTVTLRCDPISGHDNLYWYRRVMGKEIKFLLHFVKESKQDESGMPNNRFLAERTGGTYSTLKVQPAELEDSGVYFCASSQGWDSEQYFGPGTRLTVT.

V is TRBV6-1 and J is TRBJ1-3; TRBD1 is a possible D gene (6 bases). CDR3 length: 15 residues. Germline-derived CDR1 and CDR2 are MNHNS and SASEGT. V was shortened by 8 bases and J by 0 bases, with 14 bases between the two germline ends. DNA of the CDR3: TGTGCCAGCCTCCGGACAGTAAACTCTGGAAACACCATATATTTT. It codes for CASLRTVNSGNTIYF.

The chain's CDR3 is CASSLGDRGPYEQYF. CDR3 nucleotides: TGTGCCAGCAGCCTGGGTGACAGGGGACCCTACGAGCAGTACTTC. The V gene is TRBV7-6, the J gene TRBJ2-7; TRBD1 matches 8 bases. CDR3 length: 15 residues. The V gene end was trimmed by 5 bases and the J gene end by 2 bases; junction bases not matched to a gene: 8. CDR1 is SGHVS and CDR2 is FNYEAQ in the germline V gene.

The V and J genes are TRBV5-4 and TRBJ2-3; no clear D. V dropped 0 bases and J dropped 2 bases, with 4 bases sitting between them. In germline, CDR1 is SGHNT, CDR2 YYREEE (reference sequence). The CDR3 is 13 amino acids. CDR3 residues: CASSLADTDTQYF. The CDR3 nucleotides read TGTGCCAGCAGCTTGGCAGACACAGATACGCAGTATTTT.

This rearrangement joins TRBV6-5 to TRBJ1-1; a weak D match, TRBD1 (6 bases). V lost 6 bases and J 6 bases, leaving 17 bases between the germline ends. The CDR3 consists of 14 residues. Germline CDR1 MNHEY, CDR2 SVGAGI. CDR3 sequence reads: CASRRGGSHSEAFF. The CDR3 DNA follows: TGTGCCAGCAGGAGGGGGGGGTCCCATTCTGAAGCTTTCTTT.

The genes are TRBV28 and TRBJ1-4, with a possible D match to TRBD1 (6 bases). The germline V and J ends were trimmed by 7 bases and 2 bases, with 11 bases remaining between them. Germline CDR1 and CDR2: MDHEN and SYDVKM. The CDR3 runs 14 residues. The CDR3 coding sequence is TGTGCCAGCACTACAGGGAGTACTAATGAAAAACTGTTTTTT. The encoded protein is CASTTGSTNEKLFF.

The chain couples TRBV27 to TRBJ1-3; D ambiguous. The CDR3 extends over 13 amino acids. Germline V gene data show CDR1 as MNHEY and CDR2 as SMNVEV (reference sequence). With 5 bases removed from V and 3 bases from J, the gap between germline ends came to 8 bases. The CDR3 spells CASSAGYGNTIYF. The CDR3 DNA sequence: TGTGCCAGCAGTGCAGGCTATGGAAACACCATATATTTT.

The CDR3 loop is CASSERTANTEAFF. CDR3 nucleotide sequence: TGCGCCAGCAGCGAAAGGACAGCCAACACTGAAGCTTTCTTT. The chain combines TRBV5-1 with TRBJ1-1; D may be TRBD1 (6 bases). V was cut by 4 bases and J by 2 bases, with 12 bases left in between. CDR3 length: 14 residues. Germline lookup yields CDR1 SGHRS and CDR2 YFSETQ.

The chain employs TRBV28 and TRBJ2-7; 8 bases line up with TRBD1. V was clipped by 4 bases and J by 5 bases; unmatched bases: 7. The germline gives CDR1 MDHEN, CDR2 SYDVKM. The CDR3 loop spans 14 amino acids. The CDR3 bases are TGTGCCAGCAGTTCCGCGGACAGGGAAGACGAGCAGTACTTC. Amino acids: CASSSADREDEQYF.

This chain connects TRBV28 to TRBJ1-1; no firm D call. Looked up from germline, CDR1 is MDHEN and CDR2 is SYDVKM. Between the trimmed V and J ends, which lost 3 bases and 1 base, there was a span of 9 bases. The CDR3 runs 14 residues. The CDR3 protein is CASSFSVENTEAFF. Written as DNA, the CDR3 is TGTGCCAGCAGTTTCTCCGTAGAGAACACTGAAGCTTTCTTT. Full variable domain (missing parts from reference TRBV28 and TRBJ1-1): DVKVTQSSRYLVKRTGEKVFLECVQDMDHENMFWYRQDPGLGLRLIYFSYDVKMKEKGDIPEGYSVSREKKERFSLILESASTNQTSMYLCASSFSVENTEAFFGQGTRLTVV.

V and J are TRBV28 and TRBJ1-2; D gene unclear. CDR3 length: 11 amino acids. V lost 7 bases and J lost 7, with 10 bases in between. Germline V gene sequence: CDR1 MDHEN, CDR2 SYDVKM. The CDR3 reads CASKWSSGYTF. In nucleotides, the CDR3 is TGTGCCAGCAAGTGGTCCAGTGGCTACACCTTC.

Only a few counts were recorded for this clone. The chain recombines TRBV30 with TRBJ1-2; the D is unclear. This CDR3 contains 15 residues. CDR1 and CDR2 from the germline V gene are GTSNPN and SVGIG (reference sequence). Between the trimmed V and J ends, which lost 5 bases and 7 bases, there was a span of 23 bases. CDR3 sequence reads: CAWQSGVGTPSGYTF. The CDR3 coding sequence is TGTGCCTGGCAATCAGGCGTTGGAACCCCCTCTGGCTACACCTTC.